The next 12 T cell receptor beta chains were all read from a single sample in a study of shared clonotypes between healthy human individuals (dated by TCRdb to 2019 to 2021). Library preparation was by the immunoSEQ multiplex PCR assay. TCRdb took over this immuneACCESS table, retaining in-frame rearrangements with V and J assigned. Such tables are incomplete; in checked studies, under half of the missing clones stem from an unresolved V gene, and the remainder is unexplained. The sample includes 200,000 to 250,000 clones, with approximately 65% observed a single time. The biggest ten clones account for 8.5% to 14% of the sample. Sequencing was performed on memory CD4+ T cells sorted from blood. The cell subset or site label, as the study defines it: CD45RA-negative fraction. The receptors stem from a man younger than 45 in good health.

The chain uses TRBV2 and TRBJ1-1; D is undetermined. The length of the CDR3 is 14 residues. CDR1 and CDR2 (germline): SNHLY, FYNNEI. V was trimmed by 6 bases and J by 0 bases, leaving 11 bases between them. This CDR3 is CASRGTRVNTEAFF. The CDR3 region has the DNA TGTGCCAGCAGGGGTACAAGAGTGAACACTGAAGCTTTCTTT.

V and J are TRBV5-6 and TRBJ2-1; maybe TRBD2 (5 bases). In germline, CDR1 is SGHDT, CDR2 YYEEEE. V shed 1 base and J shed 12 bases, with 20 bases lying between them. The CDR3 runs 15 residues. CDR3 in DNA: TGTGCCAGCAGCTTGAGCGGCAGATCACCCCACGGGCAGTTCTTC. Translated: CASSLSGRSPHGQFF.

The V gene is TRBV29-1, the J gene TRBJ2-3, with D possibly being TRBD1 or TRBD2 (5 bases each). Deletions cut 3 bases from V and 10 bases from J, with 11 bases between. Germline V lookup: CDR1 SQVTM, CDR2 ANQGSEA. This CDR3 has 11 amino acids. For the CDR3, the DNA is TGCAGCGTTGAGCTGGGGACGGCGCAGTATTTT. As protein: CSVELGTAQYF.

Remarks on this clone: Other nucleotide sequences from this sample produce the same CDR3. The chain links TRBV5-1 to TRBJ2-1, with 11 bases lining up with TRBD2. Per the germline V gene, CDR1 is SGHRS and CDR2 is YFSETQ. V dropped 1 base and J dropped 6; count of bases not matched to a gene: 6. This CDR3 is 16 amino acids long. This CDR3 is CASSLTLAGGPNEQFF. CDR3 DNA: TGCGCCAGCAGCTTGACCCTAGCGGGAGGTCCCAATGAGCAGTTCTTC.

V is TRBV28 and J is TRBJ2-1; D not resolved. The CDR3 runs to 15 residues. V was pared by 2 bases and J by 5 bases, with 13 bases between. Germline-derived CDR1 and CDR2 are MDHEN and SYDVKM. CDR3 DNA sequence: TGTGCCAGCAGTTTAGATCCGAGAACCGACAATGAGCAGTTCTTC. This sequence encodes CASSLDPRTDNEQFF.

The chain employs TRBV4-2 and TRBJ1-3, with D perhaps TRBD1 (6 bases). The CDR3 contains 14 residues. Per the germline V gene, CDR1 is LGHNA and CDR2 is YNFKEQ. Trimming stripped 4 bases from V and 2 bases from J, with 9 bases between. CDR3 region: CASSPWTAGNTIYF. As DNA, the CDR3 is TGTGCCAGCAGCCCCTGGACAGCTGGAAACACCATATATTTT.

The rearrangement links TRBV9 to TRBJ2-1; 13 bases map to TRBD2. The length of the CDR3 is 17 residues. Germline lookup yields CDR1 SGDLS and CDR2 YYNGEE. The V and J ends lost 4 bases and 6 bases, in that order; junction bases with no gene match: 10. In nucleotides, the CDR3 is TGTGCCAGCAGCCCGGTTGGGACTAGCGGGAACAGCAATGAGCAGTTCTTC. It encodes CASSPVGTSGNSNEQFF.

The CDR3 nucleotides read TGTGCCAGCAGGAGGGGGGGGAGGGATCAGCCCCAGCATTTT. Protein sequence: CASRRGGRDQPQHF. The gene calls are TRBV6-1 and TRBJ1-5; D possibly corresponds to TRBD1 (6 bases). V lost 6 bases and J lost 5, with 14 bases in between. CDR1 is MNHNS and CDR2 is SASEGT in the germline V gene. This CDR3 comprises 14 residues.

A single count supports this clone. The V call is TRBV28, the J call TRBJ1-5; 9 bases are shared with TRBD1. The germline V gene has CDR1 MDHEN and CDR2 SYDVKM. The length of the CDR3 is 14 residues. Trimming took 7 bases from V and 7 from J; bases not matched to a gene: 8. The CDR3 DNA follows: TGTGCCAGCACAGAACAGGGGGCTTGGCAGCCCCAGCATTTT. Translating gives CASTEQGAWQPQHF.

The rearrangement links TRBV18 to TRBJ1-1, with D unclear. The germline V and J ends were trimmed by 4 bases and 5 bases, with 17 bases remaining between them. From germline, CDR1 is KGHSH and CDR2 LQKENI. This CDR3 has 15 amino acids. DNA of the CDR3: TGTGCCAGCTCACATTCGTCGCCACACGGGACTGAAGCTTTCTTT. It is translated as CASSHSSPHGTEAFF.

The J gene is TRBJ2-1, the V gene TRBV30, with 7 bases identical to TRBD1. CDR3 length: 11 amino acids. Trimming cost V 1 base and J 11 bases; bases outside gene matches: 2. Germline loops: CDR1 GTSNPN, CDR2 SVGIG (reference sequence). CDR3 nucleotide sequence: TGTGCCTGGAGTGATAGGGGGCAGCAGTTCTTC. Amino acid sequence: CAWSDRGQQFF.

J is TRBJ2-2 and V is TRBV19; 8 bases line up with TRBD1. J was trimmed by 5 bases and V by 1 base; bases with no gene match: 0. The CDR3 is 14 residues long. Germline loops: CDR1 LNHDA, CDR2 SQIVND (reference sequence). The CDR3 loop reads CASSIGDRTGELFF. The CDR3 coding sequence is TGTGCCAGTAGTATAGGGGACAGGACCGGGGAGCTGTTTTTT.